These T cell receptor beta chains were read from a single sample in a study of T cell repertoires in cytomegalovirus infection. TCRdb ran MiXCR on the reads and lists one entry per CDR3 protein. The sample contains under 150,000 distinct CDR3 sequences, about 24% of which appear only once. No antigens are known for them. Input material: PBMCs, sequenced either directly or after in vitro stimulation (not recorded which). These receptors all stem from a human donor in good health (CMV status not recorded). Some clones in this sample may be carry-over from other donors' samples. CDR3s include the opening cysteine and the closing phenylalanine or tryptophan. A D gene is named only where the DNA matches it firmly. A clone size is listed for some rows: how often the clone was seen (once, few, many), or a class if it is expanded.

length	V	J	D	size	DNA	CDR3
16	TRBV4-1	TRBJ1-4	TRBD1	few	TGCGCCAGCAGCCAACGCCCCGGGACAGTTAATGAAAAACTGTTTTTT	CASSQRPGTVNEKLFF
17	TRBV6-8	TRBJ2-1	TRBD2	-	TGTGCCAGCAGAGATGGACTAGCGGGAGCCCTCTACAATGAGCAGTTCTTC	CASRDGLAGALYNEQFF
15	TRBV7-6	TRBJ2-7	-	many	TGTGCCAGCAGCTTAGGAAGCGGCAATACCTACGAGCAGTACTTC	CASSLGSGNTYEQYF
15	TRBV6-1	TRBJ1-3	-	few	TGTGCCAGCAGAGACGGGACTTACTCTGGAAACACCATATATTTT	CASRDGTYSGNTIYF
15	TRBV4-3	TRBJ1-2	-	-	TGCGCCAGCAGCCCGGACAGAACTCCTGAATATGGCTACACCTTC	CASSPDRTPEYGYTF
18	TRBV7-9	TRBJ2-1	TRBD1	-	TGTGCCAGCAGCTTAGAAGGGGGCCCTTTGAGCTCCTACAATGAGCAGTTCTTC	CASSLEGGPLSSYNEQFF
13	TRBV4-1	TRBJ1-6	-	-	TGCGCCAGCAGCCAAGATAGCCGTGGACCCCTCCACTTT	CASSQDSRGPLHF
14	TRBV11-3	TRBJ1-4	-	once	TGTGCCAGCAGCTCGGGACAAGATAATGAAAAACTGTTTTTT	CASSSGQDNEKLFF
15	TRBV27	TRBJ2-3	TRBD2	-	TGTGCCAGCAGTTCTCTAGCGGGAGCGCGAGATACGCAGTATTTT	CASSSLAGARDTQYF
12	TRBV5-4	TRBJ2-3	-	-	TGTGCCAGCAGCCCGGTCGGGAATACGCAGTATTTT	CASSPVGNTQYF
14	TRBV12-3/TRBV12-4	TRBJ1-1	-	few	TGTGCCAGCACCTGGGGAAACCTGAACACTGAAGCTTTCTTT	CASTWGNLNTEAFF
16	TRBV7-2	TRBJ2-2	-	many	TGTGCCAGCAGCTTAGGTCTAGCTCCGAACACCGGGGAGCTGTTTTTT	CASSLGLAPNTGELFF
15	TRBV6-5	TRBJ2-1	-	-	TGTGCCAGCAGTTACACCAGCGGAGCTTACAATGAGCAGTTCTTC	CASSYTSGAYNEQFF
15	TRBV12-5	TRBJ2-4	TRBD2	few	TGTGCTAGTGGTTTGGATTCCAGGGCGGGGGACATTCAGTACTTC	CASGLDSRAGDIQYF
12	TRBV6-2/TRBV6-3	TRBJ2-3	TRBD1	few	TGTGCCAGCAACTATCCGGGACAGGCGCAGTATTTT	CASNYPGQAQYF
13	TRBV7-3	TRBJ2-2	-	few	TGTGCCAGCAGCCGGCGGACTTCCGGGGAGCTGTTTTTT	CASSRRTSGELFF
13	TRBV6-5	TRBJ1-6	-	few	TGTGCCAGCAACGGAAGAGATAATTCACCCCTCCACTTT	CASNGRDNSPLHF
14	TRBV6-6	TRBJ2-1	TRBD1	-	TGTGCCAGCAGCGCAGACAGGGGGTTTGGTGAGCAGTTCTTC	CASSADRGFGEQFF
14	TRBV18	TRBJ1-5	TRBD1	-	TGTGCCAGCTCACCGGAGACAGGGGATCAGCCCCAGCATTTT	CASSPETGDQPQHF
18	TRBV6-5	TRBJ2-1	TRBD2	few	TGTGCCAGCAGTTACTCGATTACTAGCGGGAGATCAGACAATGAGCAGTTCTTC	CASSYSITSGRSDNEQFF
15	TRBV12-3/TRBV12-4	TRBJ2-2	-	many	TGTGCCAGCACTCGGCGGGCCGTTAACACCGGGGAGCTGTTTTTT	CASTRRAVNTGELFF
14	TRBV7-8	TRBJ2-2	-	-	TGTGCCAGCGGCGGGTTAGTTACCGGCGGGGAGCTGTTTTTT	CASGGLVTGGELFF
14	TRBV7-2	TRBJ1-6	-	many	TGTGCCAGCAGCTTAGTACAGATCAATTCACCCCTCCACTTT	CASSLVQINSPLHF
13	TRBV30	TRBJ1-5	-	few	TGTGCCTGGACCAGGGGCAGCAATCAGCCCCAGCATTTT	CAWTRGSNQPQHF
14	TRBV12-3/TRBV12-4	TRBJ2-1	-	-	TGTGCCAGCAGTTCCCCCCCCCTTTACAATGAGCAGTTCTTC	CASSSPPLYNEQFF
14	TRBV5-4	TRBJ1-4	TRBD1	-	TGTGCCAGCAGCTTTAGAGGGGGCGAGGAAAAACTGTTTTTT	CASSFRGGEEKLFF
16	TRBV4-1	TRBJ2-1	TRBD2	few	TGCGCCAGCAGCCAGACGACTAGCGGGAGGATCGGTGAGCAGTTCTTC	CASSQTTSGRIGEQFF
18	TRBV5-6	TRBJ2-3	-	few	TGTGCCAGCGCAGCCTTTAAACAGGGCCTCTCTAGCACAGATACGCAGTATTTT	CASAAFKQGLSSTDTQYF
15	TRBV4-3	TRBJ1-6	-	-	TGCGCCAGCAGCCAGGGCAGTGCTTATAATTCACCCCTCCACTTT	CASSQGSAYNSPLHF
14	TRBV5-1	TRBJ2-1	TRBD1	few	TGCGCCAGCAGCCAGGGGACAGGGCCCTACGAGCAGTTCTTC	CASSQGTGPYEQFF
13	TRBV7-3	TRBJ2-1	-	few	TGTGCCAGCAGCTTGAGTGTCGCGAATGAGCAGTTCTTC	CASSLSVANEQFF
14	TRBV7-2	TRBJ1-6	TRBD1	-	TGTGCCAGCAGCCGGGCAGGGGGTAAATCACCCCTCCACTTT	CASSRAGGKSPLHF
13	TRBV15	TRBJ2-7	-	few	TGTGCCACCAGCAGCCTAGGTCCTTACGAGCAGTACTTC	CATSSLGPYEQYF
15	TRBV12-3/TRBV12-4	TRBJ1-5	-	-	TGTGCCAGCAGTGTGGCTCAGGGTTACAATCAGCCCCAGCATTTT	CASSVAQGYNQPQHF
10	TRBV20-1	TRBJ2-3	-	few	TGCAGTGCCGAGGACTATACGCAGTATTTT	CSAEDYTQYF
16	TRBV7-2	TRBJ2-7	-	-	TGTGCCAGCAGCTCCGGATTGAGGGGCAGCTCCTACGAGCAGTACTTC	CASSSGLRGSSYEQYF
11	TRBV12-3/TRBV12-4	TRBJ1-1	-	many	TGTGCCAGCAGCGCAATAGCTGAAGCTTTCTTT	CASSAIAEAFF
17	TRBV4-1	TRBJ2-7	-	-	TGCGCCAGCAGCCAAGTACGAGGGCCGGGATTAACCTACGAGCAGTACTTC	CASSQVRGPGLTYEQYF
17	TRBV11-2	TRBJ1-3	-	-	TGTGCCAGCAGCTGGGGCACCCTAATACACTCTGGAAACACCATATATTTT	CASSWGTLIHSGNTIYF
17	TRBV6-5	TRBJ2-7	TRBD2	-	TGTGCCAGCAGTTACTGGGGGGCTAGCGGGAGCCGATACGAGCAGTACTTC	CASSYWGASGSRYEQYF
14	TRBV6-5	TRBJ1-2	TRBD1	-	TGTGCGTGCAGTCGACAGGGAGGATGCTATGGCTACACCTTC	CACSRQGGCYGYTF
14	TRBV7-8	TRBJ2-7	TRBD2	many	TGTGCCAGCAGCCCGACCGGGGGGGCCTACGAGCAGTACTTC	CASSPTGGAYEQYF
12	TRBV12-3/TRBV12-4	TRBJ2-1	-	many	TGTGCCAGCAGTCCCTCGGACTATGAGCAGTTCTTC	CASSPSDYEQFF
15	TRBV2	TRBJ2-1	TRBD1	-	TGTGCCAGCAGGACCGGGACAGGGGGCTCGGGTGAGCAGTTCTTC	CASRTGTGGSGEQFF
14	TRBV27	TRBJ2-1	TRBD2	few	TGTGCCAGCAGGCCGGGACTAGAATACAATGAGCAGTTCTTC	CASRPGLEYNEQFF
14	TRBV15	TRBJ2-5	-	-	TGTGCCACCAGCAGAGATTCTCCGCAAGAGACCCAGTACTTC	CATSRDSPQETQYF
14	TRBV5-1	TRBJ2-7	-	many	TGCGCCAGCAGCTTGGTGGCGTATTCCTACGAGCAGTACTTC	CASSLVAYSYEQYF
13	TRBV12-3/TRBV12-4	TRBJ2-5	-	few	TGTGCCAGCACGCTAGGGTACGGGGAGACCCAGTACTTC	CASTLGYGETQYF
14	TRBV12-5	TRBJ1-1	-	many	TGTGCTAGTGGTTTGGAGGGGCCGGACACTGAAGCTTTCTTT	CASGLEGPDTEAFF
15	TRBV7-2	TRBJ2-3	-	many	TGTGCCAGCAGCCGGGACCCTATAATTAGAGATACGCAGTATTTT	CASSRDPIIRDTQYF
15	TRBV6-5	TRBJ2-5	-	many	TGTGCCAGCAAACGTAATGGTCCCCGGCGGGAGACCCAGTACTTC	CASKRNGPRRETQYF
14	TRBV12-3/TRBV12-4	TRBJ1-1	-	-	TGTGCCACCAGGCGAAGGCAGGGGCGGACTGAAGCTTTCTTT	CATRRRQGRTEAFF
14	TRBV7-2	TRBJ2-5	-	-	TGTGCCAGCACCCCCCCTGGCCCTCAAGAGACCCAGTACTTC	CASTPPGPQETQYF
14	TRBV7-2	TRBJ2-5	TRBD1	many	TGTGCCAGCAGACCCGACAGGGGGCGAGAGACCCAGTACTTC	CASRPDRGRETQYF
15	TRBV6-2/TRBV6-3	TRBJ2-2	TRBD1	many	TGTGCCAGCAAGATCGGGACAGGGGATACCGGGGAGCTGTTTTTT	CASKIGTGDTGELFF
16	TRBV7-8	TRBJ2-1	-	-	TGTGCCAGCAGCTTAGTCTCTCCACGAACGAGCAATGAGCAGTTCTTC	CASSLVSPRTSNEQFF
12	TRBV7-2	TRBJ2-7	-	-	TGTGCCAGCAGCTTAGTGACTGAGGTGCAGTACTTC	CASSLVTEVQYF
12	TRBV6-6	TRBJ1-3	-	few	TGTGCCAGCACTCAGGGCGGAAACACCATATATTTT	CASTQGGNTIYF
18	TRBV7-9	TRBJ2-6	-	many	TGTGCCAGCAGCTTATGGGGCGCCAAGATCTCTGGGGCCAACGTCCTGACTTTC	CASSLWGAKISGANVLTF